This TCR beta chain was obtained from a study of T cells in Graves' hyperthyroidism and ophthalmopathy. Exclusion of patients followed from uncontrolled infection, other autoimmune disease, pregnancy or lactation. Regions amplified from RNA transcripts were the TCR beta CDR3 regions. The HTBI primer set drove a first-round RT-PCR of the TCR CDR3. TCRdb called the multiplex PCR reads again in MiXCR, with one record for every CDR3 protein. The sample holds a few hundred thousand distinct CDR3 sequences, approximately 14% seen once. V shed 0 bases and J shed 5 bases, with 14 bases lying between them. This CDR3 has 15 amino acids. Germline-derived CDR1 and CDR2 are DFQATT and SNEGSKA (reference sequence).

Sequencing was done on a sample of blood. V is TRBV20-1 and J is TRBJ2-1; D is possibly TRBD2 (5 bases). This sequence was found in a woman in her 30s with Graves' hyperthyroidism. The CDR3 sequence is CSARDQSGWDNEQFF. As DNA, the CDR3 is TGCAGTGCTAGAGATCAATCGGGGTGGGACAATGAGCAGTTCTTC.